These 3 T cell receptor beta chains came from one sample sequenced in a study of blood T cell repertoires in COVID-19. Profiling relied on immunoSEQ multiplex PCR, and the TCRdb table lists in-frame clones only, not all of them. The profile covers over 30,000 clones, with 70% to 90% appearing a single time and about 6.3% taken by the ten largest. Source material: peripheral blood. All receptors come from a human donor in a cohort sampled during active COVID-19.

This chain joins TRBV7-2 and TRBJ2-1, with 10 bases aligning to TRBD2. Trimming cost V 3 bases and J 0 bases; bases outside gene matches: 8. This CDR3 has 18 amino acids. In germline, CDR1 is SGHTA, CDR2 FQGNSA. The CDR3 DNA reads TGTGCCAGCAGCTTGAAGGGACTAGCGTATCGCTCCTACAATGAGCAGTTCTTC. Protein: CASSLKGLAYRSYNEQFF.

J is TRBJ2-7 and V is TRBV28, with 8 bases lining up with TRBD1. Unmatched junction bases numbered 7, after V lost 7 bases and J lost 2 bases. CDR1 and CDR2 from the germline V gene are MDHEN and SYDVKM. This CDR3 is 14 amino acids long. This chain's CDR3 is CASTPTGQAYEQYF. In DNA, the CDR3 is TGTGCCAGCACCCCCACGGGACAGGCCTACGAGCAGTACTTC.

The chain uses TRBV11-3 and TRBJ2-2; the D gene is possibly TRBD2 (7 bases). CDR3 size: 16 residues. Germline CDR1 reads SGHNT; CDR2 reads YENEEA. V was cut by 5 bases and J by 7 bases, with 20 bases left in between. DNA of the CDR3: TGTGCCAGCAGCCCCCTTCTTGGGGGGGCGGGCGGGGAGCTGTTTTTT. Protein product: CASSPLLGGAGGELFF. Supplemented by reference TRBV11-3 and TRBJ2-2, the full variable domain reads EAGVVQSPRYKIIEKKQPVAFWCNPISGHNTLYWYLQNLGQGPELLIRYENEEAVDDSQLPKDRFSAERLKGVDSTLKIQPAELGDSAVYLCASSPLLGGAGGELFFGEGSRLTVL.